This T cell receptor beta chain came from a study of blood T cell repertoires in COVID-19. CDR1 and CDR2 from the germline V gene are MNHNY and SVGAGI (reference sequence). Trimming took 5 bases from V and 7 from J; bases not matched to a gene: 6. The CDR3 is made up of 14 amino acids. Generated by immunoSEQ multiplex PCR, the TCRdb table keeps only in-frame clones and is missing some. The sample includes about 99,000 clones, 84% of them seen just once. The sequenced material came from peripheral blood. This TCR was recovered from a man aged 55 to 70 with acute or convalescent COVID-19. The J gene is TRBJ1-5, the V gene TRBV6-6; 9 bases map to TRBD1. The CDR3, as DNA: TGTGCCAGCAGTGGACAGGGGAATGAGCAGCCCCAGCATTTT. Amino acids: CASSGQGNEQPQHF.